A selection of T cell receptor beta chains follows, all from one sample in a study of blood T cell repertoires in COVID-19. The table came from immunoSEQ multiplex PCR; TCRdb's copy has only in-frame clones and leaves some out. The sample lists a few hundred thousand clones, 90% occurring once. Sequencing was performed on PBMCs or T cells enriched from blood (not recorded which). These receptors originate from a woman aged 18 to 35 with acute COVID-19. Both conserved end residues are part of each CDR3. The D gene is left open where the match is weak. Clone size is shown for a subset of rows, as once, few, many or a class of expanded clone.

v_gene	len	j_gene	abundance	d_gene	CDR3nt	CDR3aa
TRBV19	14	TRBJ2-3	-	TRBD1	TGTGCCAGTAGGCGGGACAGGGACACAGATACGCAGTATTTT	CASRRDRDTDTQYF
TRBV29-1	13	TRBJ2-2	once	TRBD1	TGCAGCGTTTCACAGGGGGCCGGCGGGGAGCTGTTTTTT	CSVSQGAGGELFF
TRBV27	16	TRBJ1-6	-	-	TGTGCCAGCAGTTCGCAACGACGACAGCAAAATTCACCCCTCCACTTT	CASSSQRRQQNSPLHF
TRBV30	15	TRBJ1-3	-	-	TGTGCCTGGAGTAGGACATCCCCGCCAGGAAACACCATATATTTT	CAWSRTSPPGNTIYF
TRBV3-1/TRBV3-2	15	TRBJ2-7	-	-	TGTGCCAGCAGCCAAGATATGGGCAGGGGCTACGAGCAGTACTTC	CASSQDMGRGYEQYF
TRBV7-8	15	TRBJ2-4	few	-	TGTGCCAGCAGCCCATCTCCAGGGGACGGAAACATTCAGTACTTC	CASSPSPGDGNIQYF
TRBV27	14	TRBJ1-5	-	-	TGTGCCAGCAGTTTGGCGGGAACTAATCAGCCCCAGCATTTT	CASSLAGTNQPQHF
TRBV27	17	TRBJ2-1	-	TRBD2	TGTGCCAGCGTAGATCGACTAGCGGGCCGATCCTACAATGAGCAGTTCTTC	CASVDRLAGRSYNEQFF
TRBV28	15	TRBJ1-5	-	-	TGTGCCAGCAGGATAACCGGGACATCGGGCCAGCCCCAGCATTTT	CASRITGTSGQPQHF
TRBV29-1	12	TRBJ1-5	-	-	TGCAGCGCCCACAGGCCCGTCGGGCCCCAGCATTTT	CSAHRPVGPQHF
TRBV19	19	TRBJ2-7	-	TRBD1	TGTGCCAGTAGTATACAAGGACCGACCGGGACAGGGGGATCCTACGAGCAGTACTTC	CASSIQGPTGTGGSYEQYF
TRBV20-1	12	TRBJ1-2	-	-	TGCAGTGCTAGTGATGCAGGGTTTGGCTACACCTTC	CSASDAGFGYTF
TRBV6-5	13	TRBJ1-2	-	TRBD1	TGTGCCATCAGACCCACCGGGACAGTCGGCTACACCTTC	CAIRPTGTVGYTF
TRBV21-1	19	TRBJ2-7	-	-	TGTGCCAGCAGCCACCAGGGACAGGGAACACCTACGAGCTCCTACGAGCAGTACTTC	CASSHQGQGTPTSSYEQYF
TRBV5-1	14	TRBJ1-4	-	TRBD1	TGCGCCAGCAGCAACGGACAGGGTCTTGAAAAACTGTTTTTT	CASSNGQGLEKLFF
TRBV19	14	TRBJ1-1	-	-	TGTGCCAGTAATCACCCGGGACTGGGCACTGAAGCTTTCTTT	CASNHPGLGTEAFF
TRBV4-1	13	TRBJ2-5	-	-	TGCGCCAGCAGCCAAGCTAGCCAAGAGACCCAGTACTTC	CASSQASQETQYF
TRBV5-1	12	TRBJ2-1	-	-	TGCGCCAGCTTCAGACTGTCGGATGAGCAGTTCTTC	CASFRLSDEQFF
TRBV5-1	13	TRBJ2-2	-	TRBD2	TGCGCAAGTAGCGGGAGTGGTACCGGGGAGCTGTTTTTT	CASSGSGTGELFF
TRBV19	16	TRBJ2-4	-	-	TGTGCCAGTAGTATAGTTAACGGGAGTCCCAAAAACATTCAGTACTTC	CASSIVNGSPKNIQYF
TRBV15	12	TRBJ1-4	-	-	TGTGCCGTCGCAGCAACTAATGAAAAACTGTTTTTT	CAVAATNEKLFF
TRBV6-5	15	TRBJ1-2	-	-	TGTGCCAGCAGCCCCAGGGGCAGCCGCTCCTATGGCTACACCTTC	CASSPRGSRSYGYTF
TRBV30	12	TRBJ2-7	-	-	TGTGCCTGGAGGGGTCGGAGTAGCGAGCAGTACTTC	CAWRGRSSEQYF
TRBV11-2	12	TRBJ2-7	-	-	TGTGCCAGCAGCGGTAGGGGGAGTGAGCAGTACTTC	CASSGRGSEQYF
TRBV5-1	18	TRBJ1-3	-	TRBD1	TGCGCCAGCAGCTTGGTGCCGGGACAGGGTCGCTCTGGAAACACCATATATTTT	CASSLVPGQGRSGNTIYF
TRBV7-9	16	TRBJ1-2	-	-	TGTGCCAGCAGCTTAGCGGGTTTCGGGACTTACTATGGCTACACCTTC	CASSLAGFGTYYGYTF
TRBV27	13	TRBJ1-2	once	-	TGTGCCAGCGGAATAAGCAGGGTCTATGGCTACACCTTC	CASGISRVYGYTF
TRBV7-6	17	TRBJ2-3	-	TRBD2	TGTGCCAGCAGCTTGAGTAGGACTAGCGGGAACACAGATACGCAGTATTTT	CASSLSRTSGNTDTQYF
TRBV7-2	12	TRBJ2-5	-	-	TGTGCCAGCAGCTTTTACGGGGAGACCCAGTACTTC	CASSFYGETQYF
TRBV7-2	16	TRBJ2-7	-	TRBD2	TGTGCCAGCAGCCATAGAGGAGCGGGAATCTCCTACGAGCAGTACTTC	CASSHRGAGISYEQYF
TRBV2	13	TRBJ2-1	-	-	TGTGCCAGCAGTGAAGCCGAGGGGGGGAGGCAGTTCTTC	CASSEAEGGRQFF
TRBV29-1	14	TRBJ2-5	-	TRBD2	TGCAGCGTAAGACTAGCGGGACAACAAGAGACCCAGTACTTC	CSVRLAGQQETQYF
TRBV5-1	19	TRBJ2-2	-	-	TGCGCCAGCACGAGGAGAGCAGTTTTGGAGACGCTTTACACCGGGGAGCTGTTTTTT	CASTRRAVLETLYTGELFF
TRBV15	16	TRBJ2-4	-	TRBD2	TGTGCCACCAGCAGAGCCGGAGCGGGGACTAAAAACATTCAGTACTTC	CATSRAGAGTKNIQYF
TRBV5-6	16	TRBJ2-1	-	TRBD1	TGTGCCAGCAGCTCCGGACAGGGGAGAGGGAACAATGAGCAGTTCTTC	CASSSGQGRGNNEQFF
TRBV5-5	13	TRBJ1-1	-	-	TGTGCCAGCAGCTCACGAGGACTCACTGAAGCTTTCTTT	CASSSRGLTEAFF
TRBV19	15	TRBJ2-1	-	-	TGTGCCAGTAGTATAGTTTGGGCCACCAACAATGAGCAGTTCTTC	CASSIVWATNNEQFF
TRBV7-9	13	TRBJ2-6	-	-	TGTGCCAGCAGCCCCACAGGGGCCAACGTCCTGACTTTC	CASSPTGANVLTF
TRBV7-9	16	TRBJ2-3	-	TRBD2	TGTGCCAGCAGGGGTCGGGTAGCGGGATTATCAGATACGCAGTATTTT	CASRGRVAGLSDTQYF
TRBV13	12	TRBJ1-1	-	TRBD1	TGTGCCAGCAGCCATGACAGGGAAAAAGCTTTCTTT	CASSHDREKAFF
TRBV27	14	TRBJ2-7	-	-	TGTGCCAGCAGCCCCTCGACAGGCCGCGTGGAGCAGTACTTC	CASSPSTGRVEQYF
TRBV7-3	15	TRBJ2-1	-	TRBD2	TGTGCCAGCAGAGAGAGGGCTAGCGGCACGGATGAGCAGTTCTTC	CASRERASGTDEQFF
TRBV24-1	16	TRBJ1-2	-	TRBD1	TGTGCCACCAGTGATCCCGGACAGGCATTAGGGGATGGCTACACCTTC	CATSDPGQALGDGYTF
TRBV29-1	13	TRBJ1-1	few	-	TGCAGCGTTGACTACATGGGAGGCACTGAAGCTTTCTTT	CSVDYMGGTEAFF
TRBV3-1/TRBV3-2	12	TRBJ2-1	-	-	TGTGCCAGCAGCCAAGTGCGGGGCGAGCAGTTCTTC	CASSQVRGEQFF